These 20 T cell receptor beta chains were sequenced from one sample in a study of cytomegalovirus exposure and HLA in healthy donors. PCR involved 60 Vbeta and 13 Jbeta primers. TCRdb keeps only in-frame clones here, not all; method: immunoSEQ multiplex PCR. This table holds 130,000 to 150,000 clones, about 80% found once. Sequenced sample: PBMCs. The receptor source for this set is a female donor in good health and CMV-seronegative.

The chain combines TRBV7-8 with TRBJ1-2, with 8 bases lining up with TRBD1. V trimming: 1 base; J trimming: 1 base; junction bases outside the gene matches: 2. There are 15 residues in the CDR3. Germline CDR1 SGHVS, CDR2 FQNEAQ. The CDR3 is CASSLEDRVNYGYTF. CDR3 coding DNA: TGTGCCAGCAGCTTAGAGGACAGGGTTAACTATGGCTACACCTTC. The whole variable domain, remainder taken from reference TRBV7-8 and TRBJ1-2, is GAGVSQSPRYKVAKRGQDVALRCDPISGHVSLFWYQQALGQGPEFLTYFQNEAQLDKSGLPSDRFFAERPEGSVSTLKIQRTQQEDSAVYLCASSLEDRVNYGYTFGSGTRLTVV.

The CDR3 protein is CASNPRPHQPQHF. The CDR3 bases are TGTGCCAGCAATCCGAGGCCCCATCAGCCCCAGCATTTT. The chain carries TRBV6-1 and TRBJ1-5, with D hard to call. The CDR3 is made up of 13 amino acids. V was cut by 7 bases and J by 5 bases, with 12 bases left in between. CDR1 MNHNS and CDR2 SASEGT come from the germline V gene.

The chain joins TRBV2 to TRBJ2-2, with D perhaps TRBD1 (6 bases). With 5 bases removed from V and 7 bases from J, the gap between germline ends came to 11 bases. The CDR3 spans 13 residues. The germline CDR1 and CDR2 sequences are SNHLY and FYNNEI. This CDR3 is CASSILGGGELFF. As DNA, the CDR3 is TGTGCCAGCAGTATTCTAGGGGGCGGGGAGCTGTTTTTT.

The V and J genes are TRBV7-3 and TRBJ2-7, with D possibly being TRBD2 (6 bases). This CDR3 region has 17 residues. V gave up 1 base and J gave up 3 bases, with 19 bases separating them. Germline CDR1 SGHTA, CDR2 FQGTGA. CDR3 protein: CASSLNVWGVENYEQYF. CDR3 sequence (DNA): TGTGCCAGCAGCTTAAATGTTTGGGGGGTAGAAAACTACGAGCAGTACTTC.

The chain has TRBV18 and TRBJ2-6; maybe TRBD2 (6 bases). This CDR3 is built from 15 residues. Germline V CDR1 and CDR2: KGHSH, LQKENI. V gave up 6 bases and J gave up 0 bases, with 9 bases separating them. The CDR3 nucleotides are TGTGCCAGCTCCCGACTAGTCTCTGGGGCCAACGTCCTGACTTTC. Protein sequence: CASSRLVSGANVLTF.

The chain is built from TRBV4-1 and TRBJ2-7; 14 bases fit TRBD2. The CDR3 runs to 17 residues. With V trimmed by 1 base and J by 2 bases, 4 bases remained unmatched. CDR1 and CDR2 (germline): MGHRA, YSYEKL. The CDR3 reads CASSQGATSGGAYEQYF. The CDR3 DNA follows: TGCGCCAGCAGCCAAGGAGCGACTAGCGGGGGGGCCTACGAGCAGTACTTC.

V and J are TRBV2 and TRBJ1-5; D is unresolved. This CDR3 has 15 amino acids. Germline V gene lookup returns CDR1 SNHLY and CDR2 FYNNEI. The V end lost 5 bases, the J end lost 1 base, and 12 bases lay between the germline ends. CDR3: CASSPQVLSNQPQHF. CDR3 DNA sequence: TGTGCCAGCAGTCCCCAGGTACTGAGCAATCAGCCCCAGCATTTT.

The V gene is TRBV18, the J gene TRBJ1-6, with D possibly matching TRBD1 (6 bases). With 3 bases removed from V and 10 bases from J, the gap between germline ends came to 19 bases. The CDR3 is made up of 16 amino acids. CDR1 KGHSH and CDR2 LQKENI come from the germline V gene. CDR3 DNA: TGTGCCAGCTCACCCTTAGGAGGACAGCAGGGATCACCCCTCCACTTT. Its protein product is CASSPLGGQQGSPLHF. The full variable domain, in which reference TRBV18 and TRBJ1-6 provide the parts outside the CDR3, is NAGVMQNPRHLVRRRGQEARLRCSPMKGHSHVYWYRQLPEEGLKFMVYLQKENIIDESGMPKERFSAEFPKEGPSILRIQQVVRGDSAAYFCASSPLGGQQGSPLHFGNGTRLTVT.

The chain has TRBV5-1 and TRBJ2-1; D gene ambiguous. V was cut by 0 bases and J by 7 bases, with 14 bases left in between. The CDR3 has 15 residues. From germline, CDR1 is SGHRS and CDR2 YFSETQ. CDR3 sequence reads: CASSLATALDNEQFF. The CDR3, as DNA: TGCGCCAGCAGCTTGGCCACTGCCCTTGATAATGAGCAGTTCTTC.

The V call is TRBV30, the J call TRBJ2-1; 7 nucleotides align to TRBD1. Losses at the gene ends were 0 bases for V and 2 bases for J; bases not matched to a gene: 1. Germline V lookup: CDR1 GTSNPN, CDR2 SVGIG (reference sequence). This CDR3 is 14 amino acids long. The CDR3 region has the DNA TGTGCCTGGAGTGTAGGGACAGCCTACAATGAGCAGTTCTTC. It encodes CAWSVGTAYNEQFF.

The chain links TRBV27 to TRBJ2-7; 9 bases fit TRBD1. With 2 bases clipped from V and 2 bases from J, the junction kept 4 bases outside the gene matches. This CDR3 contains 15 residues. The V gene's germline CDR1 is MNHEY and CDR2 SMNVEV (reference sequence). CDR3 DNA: TGTGCCAGCAGTTTAAAGGGACAGGGAGCCTACGAGCAGTACTTC. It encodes CASSLKGQGAYEQYF.

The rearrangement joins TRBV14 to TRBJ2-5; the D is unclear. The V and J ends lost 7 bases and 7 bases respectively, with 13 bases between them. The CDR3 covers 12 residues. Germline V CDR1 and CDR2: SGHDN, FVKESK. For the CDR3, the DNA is TGTGCCAGCAACTCCCGTGGGCGGACCCAGTACTTC. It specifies CASNSRGRTQYF.

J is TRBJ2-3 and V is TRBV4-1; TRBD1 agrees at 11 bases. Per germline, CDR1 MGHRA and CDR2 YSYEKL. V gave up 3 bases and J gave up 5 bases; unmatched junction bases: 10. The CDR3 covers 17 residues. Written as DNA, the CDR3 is TGCGCCAGCAGCCATGACGGGACAGGGGGTCTTGGAGATACGCAGTATTTT. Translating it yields CASSHDGTGGLGDTQYF.

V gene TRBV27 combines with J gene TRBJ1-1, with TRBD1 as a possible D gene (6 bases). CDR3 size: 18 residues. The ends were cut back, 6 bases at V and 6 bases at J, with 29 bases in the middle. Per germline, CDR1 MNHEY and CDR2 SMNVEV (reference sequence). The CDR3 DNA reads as TGTGCCAGCAGACTTATTGGGTCAGGGGCCCGTATGAAAGCTGAAGCTTTCTTT. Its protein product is CASRLIGSGARMKAEAFF.

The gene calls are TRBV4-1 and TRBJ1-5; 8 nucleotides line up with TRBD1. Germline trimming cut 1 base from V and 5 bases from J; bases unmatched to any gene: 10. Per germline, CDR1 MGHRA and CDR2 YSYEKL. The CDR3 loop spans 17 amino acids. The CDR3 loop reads CASSQVARQGQDQPQHF. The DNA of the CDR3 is TGCGCCAGCAGCCAAGTCGCCCGACAGGGACAGGATCAGCCCCAGCATTTT.

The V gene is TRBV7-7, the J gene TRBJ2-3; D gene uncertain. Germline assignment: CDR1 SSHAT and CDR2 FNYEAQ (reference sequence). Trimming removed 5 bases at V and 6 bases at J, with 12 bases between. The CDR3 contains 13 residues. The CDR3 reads CASSAAVLDTQYF. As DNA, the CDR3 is TGTGCCAGCAGCGCGGCAGTCTTGGATACGCAGTATTTT.

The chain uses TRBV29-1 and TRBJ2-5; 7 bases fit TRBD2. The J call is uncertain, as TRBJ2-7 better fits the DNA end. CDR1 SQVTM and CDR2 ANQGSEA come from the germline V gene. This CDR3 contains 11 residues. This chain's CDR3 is CSVAGGGEQYF. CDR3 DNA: TGCAGCGTTGCTGGGGGGGGCGAGCAGTACTTC.

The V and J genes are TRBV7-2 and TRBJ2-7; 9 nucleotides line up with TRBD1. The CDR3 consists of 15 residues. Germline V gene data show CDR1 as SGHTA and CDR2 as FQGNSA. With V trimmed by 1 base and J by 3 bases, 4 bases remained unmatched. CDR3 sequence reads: CASSLVPDRGYEQYF. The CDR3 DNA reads TGTGCCAGCAGCTTAGTTCCGGACAGGGGCTACGAGCAGTACTTC.

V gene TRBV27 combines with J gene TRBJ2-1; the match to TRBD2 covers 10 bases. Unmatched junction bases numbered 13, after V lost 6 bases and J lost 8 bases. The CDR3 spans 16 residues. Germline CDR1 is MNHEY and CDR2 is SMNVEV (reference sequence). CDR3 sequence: CASSPLTSGPGYEQFF. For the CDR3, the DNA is TGTGCCAGCAGCCCTCTGACTAGCGGGCCAGGGTATGAGCAGTTCTTC.

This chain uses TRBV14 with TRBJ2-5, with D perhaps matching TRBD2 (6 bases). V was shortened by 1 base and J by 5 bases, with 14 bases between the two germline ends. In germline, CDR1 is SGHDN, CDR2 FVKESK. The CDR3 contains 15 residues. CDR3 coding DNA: TGTGCCAGCAGCCAAGGGGAGGTCCTCATCGAGACCCAGTACTTC. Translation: CASSQGEVLIETQYF.